Listed below are T cell receptor beta chains from one sample, sequenced in a study of OX40 agonist ivuxolimab in advanced cancers. The repertoire was sequenced with immunoSEQ multiplex PCR; TCRdb's copy has only in-frame clones and lacks some. The sample includes 65,000 to 85,000 clones, roughly nine tenths of them seen just once. Sample: CD4+ or CD8+ T cells sorted from blood, taken in a trial of the OX40 agonist ivuxolimab. The receptor source for this set is an adult with an advanced solid tumor such as melanoma, head and neck, liver or kidney cancer. CDR3s include the opening cysteine and the closing phenylalanine or tryptophan. The D gene is left open where the match is weak. The size field is filled for only some rows; it gives once, few, many or a size class.

D gene	V gene	clone size	J gene	CDR3 protein	CDR3 DNA
-	TRBV9	-	TRBJ2-5	CASSVPITDGLQETQYF	TGTGCCAGCAGCGTCCCGATTACGGACGGATTACAAGAGACCCAGTACTTC
TRBD2	TRBV7-6	-	TRBJ2-1	CASSRVGTSGGSSYNEQFF	TGTGCCAGCAGCCGCGTAGGGACTAGCGGGGGTAGCTCCTACAATGAGCAGTTCTTC
TRBD1	TRBV5-1	-	TRBJ1-1	CASSLGGTADTEAFF	TGCGCCAGCAGCTTGGGTGGGACAGCCGACACTGAAGCTTTCTTT
-	TRBV10-3	few	TRBJ2-5	CAISVNSQETQYF	TGTGCCATCAGTGTAAACAGCCAAGAGACCCAGTACTTC
-	TRBV5-4	-	TRBJ1-3	CASSLGGNGNTIYF	TGTGCCAGCAGCTTGGGGGGGAATGGAAACACCATATATTTT
-	TRBV11-2	-	TRBJ1-4	CASSGGEKLFF	TGTGCCAGCAGCGGAGGAGAAAAACTGTTTTTT
TRBD1	TRBV4-3	-	TRBJ1-2	CASSQAPGQGEGYTF	TGCGCCAGCAGCCAAGCACCCGGACAGGGTGAAGGCTACACCTTC
TRBD1	TRBV7-9	-	TRBJ2-7	CASSLVPGQGPHEQYF	TGTGCCAGCAGCTTAGTCCCGGGACAGGGCCCCCACGAGCAGTACTTC
-	TRBV4-1	-	TRBJ1-1	CASSDGTEAFF	TGCGCCAGCTCCGACGGCACTGAAGCTTTCTTT
-	TRBV5-1	once	TRBJ1-4	CASSWGNEKLFF	TGCGCCAGCAGCTGGGGGAATGAAAAACTGTTTTTT
TRBD2	TRBV15	-	TRBJ2-3	CATSREVAGGQGDTQYF	TGTGCCACCAGCAGAGAGGTAGCGGGGGGGCAGGGAGATACGCAGTATTTT
-	TRBV5-4	-	TRBJ2-3	CASSLGPDPPNTDTQYF	TGTGCCAGCAGCTTGGGGCCGGACCCCCCAAACACAGATACGCAGTATTTT
TRBD1	TRBV6-5	-	TRBJ2-7	CASSFGTGGYEQYF	TGTGCCAGCAGTTTCGGGACAGGGGGCTACGAGCAGTACTTC
-	TRBV5-1	once	TRBJ2-7	CASSLEQRYEQYF	TGCGCCAGCAGCTTGGAACAGCGCTACGAGCAGTACTTC
-	TRBV7-3	-	TRBJ1-1	CASSLDRGTEAFF	TGTGCCAGCAGCTTAGATAGGGGGACTGAAGCTTTCTTT
TRBD1	TRBV5-4	once	TRBJ1-6	CASRTGVGSPLHF	TGTGCCAGCAGGACAGGGGTGGGTTCACCCCTCCACTTT
-	TRBV29-1	-	TRBJ2-7	CSVLGTSYEQYF	TGCAGCGTTCTCGGGACTTCCTACGAGCAGTACTTC
-	TRBV7-8	-	TRBJ2-5	CASSLGDNQETQYF	TGTGCCAGCAGCTTAGGGGACAATCAAGAGACCCAGTACTTC
-	TRBV11-1	once	TRBJ1-1	CASSLWSSGTEAFF	TGTGCCAGCAGCTTATGGTCATCGGGCACTGAAGCTTTCTTT
-	TRBV11-2	-	TRBJ1-5	CASSLAGPDSNQPQHF	TGTGCCAGCAGCTTAGCCGGGCCCGATAGCAATCAGCCCCAGCATTTT
TRBD2	TRBV13	-	TRBJ2-1	CASSLEGGGAGRNNEQFF	TGTGCCAGCAGCCTAGAAGGCGGGGGGGCAGGGCGGAACAATGAGCAGTTCTTC
-	TRBV6-4	-	TRBJ2-3	CASSDSELGASTDTQYF	TGTGCCAGCAGTGACTCCGAACTAGGTGCTAGCACGGATACGCAGTATTTT
TRBD1	TRBV13	few	TRBJ2-7	CASSRDRSAYEQYF	TGTGCCAGCAGTCGGGACAGGTCAGCCTACGAGCAGTACTTC
TRBD1	TRBV13	-	TRBJ1-1	CASTQGEGTFF	TGTGCCAGCACCCAGGGGGAGGGTACTTTCTTT
TRBD2	TRBV6-4	-	TRBJ2-3	CASSDSSGGGTDTQYF	TGTGCCAGCAGTGACTCTAGCGGGGGTGGGACAGATACGCAGTATTTT
TRBD1	TRBV9	-	TRBJ2-7	CASSPRTGNEQYF	TGTGCCAGCAGCCCCCGGACAGGCAACGAGCAGTACTTC
-	TRBV9	few	TRBJ1-1	CASSASGANTEAFF	TGTGCCAGCAGCGCCTCCGGCGCTAACACTGAAGCTTTCTTT
TRBD1	TRBV11-2	-	TRBJ2-7	CASSLPGGGYEQYF	TGTGCCAGCAGCTTACCAGGGGGTGGCTACGAGCAGTACTTC